These T cell receptor beta chains were read from a single sample in a study of identifying expanded T cells in peripheral blood. TCRdb keeps only in-frame clones here, not all; method: immunoSEQ multiplex PCR. Of about 86,000 clones detected, roughly 85% appear once; the ten largest clones hold around 4.5%. The source material was blood. Receptor source: a person aged 18 to 75 in good health. CDR3s include the opening cysteine and the closing phenylalanine or tryptophan. A D gene is named only where the DNA matches it firmly. Clone size, where shown, is once, few, many, or a class for clones that have expanded.

NA	TRBV27	TRBJ1-1	NA	TGTGCCAGCAGTTTAATCCAGGGAGTGAACACTGAAGCTTTCTTT	CASSLIQGVNTEAFF
NA	TRBV12-5	TRBJ2-7	NA	TGTGCTAGTGGTTTTTGGGTGGAGGGTGCCCAAACCTACGAGCAGTACTTC	CASGFWVEGAQTYEQYF
NA	TRBV30	TRBJ1-2	once	TGTGCCTGGAGTGTGGGAGGCACTGGCTACACCTTC	CAWSVGGTGYTF
TRBD1	TRBV6-5	TRBJ1-5	NA	TGTGCCAGCAGTTACTCCGGGACAGGGGATCAGCCCCAGCATTTT	CASSYSGTGDQPQHF
TRBD2	TRBV29-1	TRBJ2-3	NA	TGCAGCGTTTGGGGGGGACCCTCGGCAGATACGCAGTATTTT	CSVWGGPSADTQYF
NA	TRBV11-3	TRBJ2-3	NA	TGTGCCAGCAGCTTCATAAGTGGGGATACGCAGTATTTT	CASSFISGDTQYF
NA	TRBV11-3	TRBJ1-1	NA	TGTGCCAGCAGCTTATACTCGAGGGTGAACACTGAAGCTTTCTTT	CASSLYSRVNTEAFF
NA	TRBV4-3	TRBJ1-2	NA	TGCGCCAGCAGCCAAGACTGGACCAGTACCGTGGTCGGCTACACCTTC	CASSQDWTSTVVGYTF
TRBD2	TRBV4-3	TRBJ2-7	NA	TGCGCCAGCAGCCAAGAGGGAAACCGGGGGGACGAGCAGTACTTC	CASSQEGNRGDEQYF
NA	TRBV6-1	TRBJ1-1	NA	TGTGCCAGCAGTGTACTCGACAGAGCAAACACTGAAGCTTTCTTT	CASSVLDRANTEAFF
NA	TRBV10-3	TRBJ1-2	few	TGTGCCATCAGTGAGACAGGCCCCTATGGCTACACCTTC	CAISETGPYGYTF
NA	TRBV4-1	TRBJ1-6	NA	TGCGCCAGCAGCCACCCCCAGCCCGACAGGAGGGGACATTCACCCCTCCACTTT	CASSHPQPDRRGHSPLHF
TRBD1	TRBV7-2	TRBJ1-1	NA	TGTGCCAGCAGCTTGGGGGGACAGGGGACTGAAGCTTTCTTT	CASSLGGQGTEAFF
NA	TRBV11-2	TRBJ1-2	many	TGTGCCAGCAGCTTACGGAGGGGGGTGAATGGCTACACCTTC	CASSLRRGVNGYTF
NA	TRBV2	TRBJ2-5	NA	TGTGCCAGCATCGAGGGGAATCAAGAGACCCAGTACTTC	CASIEGNQETQYF
TRBD1	TRBV28	TRBJ1-3	NA	TGTGCCGGACAGGGGAGCTTGGCTGGAAACACCATATATTTT	CAGQGSLAGNTIYF
NA	TRBV6-6	TRBJ2-6	NA	TGTGCCAGCAGTTACATTAAGGGGCCCGGGGCCAACGTCCTGACTTTC	CASSYIKGPGANVLTF
NA	TRBV7-9	TRBJ1-1	NA	TGTGCCAGCAGCTTAAGGGACCTGAACACTGAAGCTTTCTTT	CASSLRDLNTEAFF
NA	TRBV6-5	TRBJ1-1	NA	TGTGCCAGCAGTGAACGAGAAGGGTTTGAAGCTTTCTTT	CASSEREGFEAFF
NA	TRBV11-2	TRBJ2-7	NA	TGTGCCAGCAGCTTAATGGGCAACTACGAGCAGTACTTC	CASSLMGNYEQYF
NA	TRBV6-1	TRBJ1-1	NA	TGTGCCTGCTTAGAAAGGCGTGGCACTGAAGCTTTCTTT	CACLERRGTEAFF
TRBD1	TRBV6-5	TRBJ1-2	NA	TGTGCCAGCAGTGGACAGGGTACCTATGGCTACACCTTC	CASSGQGTYGYTF
NA	TRBV7-9	TRBJ2-5	NA	TGTGCCAGCAGCCGTACCGGTATAACAGAGACCCAGTACTTC	CASSRTGITETQYF
NA	TRBV19	TRBJ2-3	NA	TGTGCCAGTACATGGGTTGGGACGCAGTATTTT	CASTWVGTQYF
NA	TRBV18	TRBJ2-7	NA	TGTGCCAGCTCACGGTTGGGTCGGGAATCCTACGAGCAGTACTTC	CASSRLGRESYEQYF
NA	TRBV19	TRBJ1-4	NA	TGTGCCAGTAGTATAGGGACGGTTAATGAAAAACTGTTTTTT	CASSIGTVNEKLFF
NA	TRBV7-2	TRBJ2-4	NA	TGTGCCAGCAGCTTAGGGGGGACTCAAAACATTCAGTACTTC	CASSLGGTQNIQYF
NA	TRBV7-6	TRBJ2-7	few	TGTGCCAGCAGGGAGGGACGGGGAGCCTACGAGCAGTACTTC	CASREGRGAYEQYF
TRBD1	TRBV5-1	TRBJ2-3	once	TGCGCCAGCAGCACGGGGGACAGGGGAGGGGCAGATACGCAGTATTTT	CASSTGDRGGADTQYF
TRBD1	TRBV4-3	TRBJ1-2	NA	TGCGCCAGCAGCCAAACCACGGGACAGGGAAGCTTCAACACCTTC	CASSQTTGQGSFNTF
NA	TRBV15	TRBJ2-7	once	TGTGCCACCAGCTCGGGCAGGACGACCTACGAGCAGTACTTC	CATSSGRTTYEQYF
NA	TRBV5-1	TRBJ2-5	NA	TGCGCCAGCAGCTTCCGACAGGGGAGGGGGGAAGAGACCCAGTACTTC	CASSFRQGRGEETQYF
NA	TRBV5-6	TRBJ1-1	once	TGTGCCAGCACGACACCCCGAGGTGAAGCTTTCTTT	CASTTPRGEAFF
NA	TRBV5-6	TRBJ2-7	NA	TGTGCCAGCAGCTCGCCCTACGAGGGGGGCGAGCAGTACTTC	CASSSPYEGGEQYF
NA	TRBV9	TRBJ1-3	NA	TGTGCCAGCAGCGTAGGGCCAGGGGCTGGAAACACCATATATTTT	CASSVGPGAGNTIYF
TRBD2	TRBV4-3	TRBJ2-3	NA	TGCGCCAGCAGCCCGAGGCGGGGGGCCCAGGCAGATACGCAGTATTTT	CASSPRRGAQADTQYF
NA	TRBV5-4	TRBJ1-2	NA	TGTGCCAGCAGCTTGCGGTACGGAGGGGGCTATGGCTACACCTTC	CASSLRYGGGYGYTF
NA	TRBV19	TRBJ1-2	NA	TGTGCCAGTAGTATGGTGGGGCGCGACTATGGCTACACCTTC	CASSMVGRDYGYTF
NA	TRBV7-6	TRBJ1-6	few	TGTGCCAGCAGCTTAAATGGTGGGGTGTCGACCCTCCACTTT	CASSLNGGVSTLHF
NA	TRBV5-1	TRBJ2-5	once	TGCGCCAGCAGCTTTGACAGACAAGAGACCCAGTACTTC	CASSFDRQETQYF
NA	TRBV13	TRBJ1-3	NA	TGTGCCAGCAGCTTAGGCACAGGGTATGGAAACACCATATATTTT	CASSLGTGYGNTIYF